A single sample gave rise to the 8 T cell receptor beta chains below, sequenced in a study of blood T cell repertoires in COVID-19. Clones were sequenced by immunoSEQ multiplex PCR, and TCRdb holds only the in-frame ones, with some missing. The sample includes 100,000 to 150,000 clones, around 90% of them seen just once. The sequenced sample consisted of peripheral blood. These receptors were collected from a human donor in a cohort sampled during active COVID-19.

This chain connects TRBV24-1 to TRBJ2-6; weak D call: TRBD1 (6 bases). CDR3 length: 19 residues. From germline, CDR1 is KGHDR and CDR2 SFDVKD. V lost 0 bases and J 1 base, leaving 15 bases between the germline ends. CDR3 residues: CATSDLQQGFVSGANVLTF. CDR3 coding DNA: TGTGCCACCAGTGATTTGCAACAGGGTTTCGTTTCTGGGGCCAACGTCCTGACTTTC.

V and J are TRBV11-3 and TRBJ2-7; 7 bases match TRBD2. The V gene's germline CDR1 is SGHNT and CDR2 YENEEA. Trimming took 4 bases from V and 6 from J; bases not matched to a gene: 6. CDR3 length: 13 residues. CDR3 sequence (DNA): TGTGCCAGCAGCTATGCGGGAGATGGCGAGCAGTACTTC. Amino acid sequence: CASSYAGDGEQYF.

The chain couples TRBV5-1 to TRBJ2-5, with TRBD2 matching over 7 bases. Germline CDR1 reads SGHRS; CDR2 reads YFSETQ. Unmatched junction bases numbered 13, after V lost 3 bases and J lost 5 bases. The CDR3 has 16 amino acids. The CDR3 sequence: CASSYAGLMLRETQYF. The DNA for the CDR3 is TGCGCCAGCAGCTATGCGGGACTAATGCTACGGGAGACCCAGTACTTC.

Here the CDR3 reads CASSSVGRAEDTQYF. The DNA of the CDR3 is TGTGCCAGCAGTTCCGTCGGGAGGGCAGAAGATACGCAGTATTTT. The rearrangement links TRBV6-5 to TRBJ2-3, with 8 bases fitting TRBD2. The CDR3 extends over 15 amino acids. The germline gives CDR1 MNHEY, CDR2 SVGAGI. V lost 4 bases, J lost 5 bases, and 8 bases stayed unmatched.

This clone was detected only a few times. This chain joins TRBV5-1 and TRBJ2-3; 12 bases are shared with TRBD2. Germline V lookup: CDR1 SGHRS, CDR2 YFSETQ. The CDR3 has 16 residues. The trim removed 0 bases at V and 1 base at J, leaving 0 bases unmatched. The CDR3 bases are TGCGCCAGCAGCTTGGGGACTAGCGGGGGCACAGATACGCAGTATTTT. This codes for CASSLGTSGGTDTQYF.

The rearrangement uses TRBV3-1 (or the pseudogene TRBV3-2) and TRBJ2-5, with 12 nucleotides matching TRBD2. This CDR3 is built from 18 residues. CDR1 and CDR2 from the germline V gene are LGHDT and YNNKEL (reference sequence). J was trimmed by 4 bases and V by 0 bases; bases with no gene match: 9. Written as DNA, the CDR3 is TGTGCCAGCAGCCAAGAACGACGGACTAGCGGGATCATAGAGACCCAGTACTTC. The encoded protein is CASSQERRTSGIIETQYF.

The CDR3 reads CASSLSQNQPQHF. The DNA for the CDR3 is TGTGCCAGCAGTTTGTCTCAGAATCAGCCCCAGCATTTT. The V call is TRBV12-3 or TRBV12-4, the J call TRBJ1-5; no clear D gene. The CDR3 consists of 13 residues. The germline V and J ends were trimmed by 3 bases and 4 bases, with 7 bases remaining between them.

The chain recombines TRBV20-1 with TRBJ1-4; 11 bases map to TRBD1. This CDR3 comprises 16 residues. The V gene's germline CDR1 is DFQATT and CDR2 SNEGSKA (reference sequence). V lost 3 bases, J lost 0 bases, and 3 bases stayed unmatched. CDR3 nucleotides: TGCAGTGCTAGTGGACAGGGGGCCCCAACTAATGAAAAACTGTTTTTT. This codes for CSASGQGAPTNEKLFF.